This is a list of T cell receptor beta chains from one sample in a study of T cells after yellow fever vaccination. TCRdb re-called the 5' RACE reads with MiXCR, one entry per CDR3 protein. The sample has a few hundred thousand distinct CDR3 sequences; about 6.9% are singletons. This specimen was PBMCs, taken approximately 47 days after the first yellow fever vaccination. The receptor source for this set is a man aged 18 to 29 who received the YFV17D yellow fever vaccine. CDR3s include the opening cysteine and the closing phenylalanine or tryptophan. Each record gives: J gene, clone size, V gene, D gene, CDR3 DNA, CDR3 protein. The D gene is left open where the match is weak. The listing skips clone size in some rows; elsewhere it reads once, few, many or a size class.

TRBJ2-1,few,TRBV6-1,TRBD1,TGTGCCACCCACGGGCCCCAGGGGGATAATGAGCAGTTCTTC,CATHGPQGDNEQFF
TRBJ2-1,-,TRBV18,TRBD1,TGTGCCAGCTCACCACTTATCCCGGGACAGGGGGCCCATGAGCAGTTCTTC,CASSPLIPGQGAHEQFF
TRBJ2-5,many,TRBV4-1,-,TGCGCCAGCAGCCAAGAAGAGACCCAGTACTTC,CASSQEETQYF
TRBJ2-2,many,TRBV7-7,-,TGTGCCAGCAGCTTAAGAGGGGGGTACACCGGGGAGCTGTTTTTT,CASSLRGGYTGELFF
TRBJ1-6,few,TRBV6-1,-,TGTGCCAGTGGGGGGACCTATAATTCACCCCTCCACTTT,CASGGTYNSPLHF
TRBJ2-1,many,TRBV11-3,TRBD2,TGTGCCAGCAGCTTAGGGACTAGCGGGGGGGCCAATGAGCAGTTCTTC,CASSLGTSGGANEQFF
TRBJ2-2,-,TRBV2,-,TGTGCCAGCGTCGGGGGCACCGGGGAGCTGTTTTTT,CASVGGTGELFF
TRBJ2-7,-,TRBV11-1,TRBD2,TGTGCCAGCAGCCCTAGGGGACTACCCTACGAGCAGTACTTC,CASSPRGLPYEQYF
TRBJ2-1,few,TRBV10-3,TRBD1,TGTGCCATCAGTGGGACGGACAGGGCCGTTGAGCAGTTCTTC,CAISGTDRAVEQFF
TRBJ1-6,many,TRBV7-9,-,TGTGCCAGCAGCCCTAACCCAGAGATGAATTCACCCCTCCACTTT,CASSPNPEMNSPLHF
TRBJ1-2,few,TRBV24-1,TRBD1,TGTGCCACCAGTGACGGACAGGGGGCCGGTTTCTATGGCTACACCTTC,CATSDGQGAGFYGYTF
TRBJ1-2,-,TRBV6-1,-,TGTGCCAGCAGTGAAGCGAGGCCGACGGACTATGGCTACACCTTC,CASSEARPTDYGYTF
TRBJ1-6,few,TRBV4-2,TRBD1,TGTGCCAGCAGCCACCCGACAGGGGGCTATAATTCACCCCTCCACTTT,CASSHPTGGYNSPLHF
TRBJ1-5,few,TRBV12-3/TRBV12-4,-,TGTGCCAGCAGTTTGCATATCAATCAGCCCCAGCATTTT,CASSLHINQPQHF
TRBJ2-2,many,TRBV6-2/TRBV6-3,TRBD1,TGTGCCAGCAGAACATTCCCGGGACAGGGGGCCGGGGAGCTGTTTTTT,CASRTFPGQGAGELFF
TRBJ2-5,once,TRBV7-9,TRBD1,TGTGCCAGCAGCTTAGCGTTCGGGACAGGGAGCCAAGAGACCCAGTACTTC,CASSLAFGTGSQETQYF
TRBJ2-1,few,TRBV12-5,TRBD1,TGTGCTAGTGGTTCACAGGGGGTCAATGAGCAGTTCTTC,CASGSQGVNEQFF
TRBJ1-3,few,TRBV20-1,-,TGCAGTGCTAGAACTGGACCGGACTCTGGAAACACCATATATTTT,CSARTGPDSGNTIYF
TRBJ2-1,-,TRBV28,TRBD2,TGTGCCAGCAGTTCGCCGGGACTATACGATGAGCAGTTCTTC,CASSSPGLYDEQFF
TRBJ2-6,few,TRBV19,-,TGTGCCAGTATGGTGGGTCCTGGGGCCAACGTCCTGACTTTC,CASMVGPGANVLTF